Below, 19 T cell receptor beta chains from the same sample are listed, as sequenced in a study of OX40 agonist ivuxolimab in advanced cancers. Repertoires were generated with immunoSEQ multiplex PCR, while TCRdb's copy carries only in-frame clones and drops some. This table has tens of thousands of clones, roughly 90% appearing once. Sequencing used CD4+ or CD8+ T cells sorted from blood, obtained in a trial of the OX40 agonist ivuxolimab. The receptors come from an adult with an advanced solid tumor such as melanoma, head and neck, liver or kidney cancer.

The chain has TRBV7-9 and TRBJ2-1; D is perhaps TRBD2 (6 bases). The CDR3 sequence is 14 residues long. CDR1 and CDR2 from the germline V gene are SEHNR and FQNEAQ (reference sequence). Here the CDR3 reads CAEENAGFYNEQFF. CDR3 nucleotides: TGTGCAGAAGAAAATGCGGGGTTCTACAATGAGCAGTTCTTC.

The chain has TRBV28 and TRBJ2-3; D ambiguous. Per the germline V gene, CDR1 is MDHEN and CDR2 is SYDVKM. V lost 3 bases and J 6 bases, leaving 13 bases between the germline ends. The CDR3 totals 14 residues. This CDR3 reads CASSLQGIDDTQYF. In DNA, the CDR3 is TGTGCCAGCAGTTTGCAAGGGATTGACGATACGCAGTATTTT.

CDR3 sequence: CASRRTGGGNQPQHF. The CDR3 coding sequence is TGTGCCAGCAGACGGACAGGGGGTGGCAATCAGCCCCAGCATTTT. V usage is TRBV6-5 and J usage is TRBJ1-5; 10 positions match TRBD1. Looked up from germline, CDR1 is MNHEY and CDR2 is SVGAGI. The ends lost 6 bases at V and 2 bases at J; junction bases unmatched: 4. The CDR3 covers 15 residues.

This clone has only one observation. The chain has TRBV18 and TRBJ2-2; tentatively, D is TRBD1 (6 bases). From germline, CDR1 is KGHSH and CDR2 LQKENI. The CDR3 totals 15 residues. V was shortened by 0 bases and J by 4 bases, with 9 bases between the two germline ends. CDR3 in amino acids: CASSPPNRATGELFF. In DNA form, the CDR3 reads TGTGCCAGCTCACCACCTAACAGGGCCACCGGGGAGCTGTTTTTT.

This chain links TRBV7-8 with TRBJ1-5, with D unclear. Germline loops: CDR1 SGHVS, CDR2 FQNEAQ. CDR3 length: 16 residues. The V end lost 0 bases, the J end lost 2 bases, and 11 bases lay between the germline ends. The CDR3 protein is CASSLARAFGNQPQHF. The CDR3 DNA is TGTGCCAGCAGCTTAGCGAGAGCTTTTGGCAATCAGCCCCAGCATTTT.

CDR3 protein: CASSIGAETYEQYF. Here the CDR3 DNA reads TGTGCCAGTAGTATAGGGGCCGAAACCTACGAGCAGTACTTC. V usage is TRBV19 and J usage is TRBJ2-7; D not resolved. This CDR3 has 14 amino acids. Trimming stripped 1 base from V and 2 bases from J, with 9 bases between. Germline V CDR1 and CDR2: LNHDA, SQIVND (reference sequence). Drawing the rest from reference TRBV19 and TRBJ2-7, the complete variable domain is DGGITQSPKYLFRKEGQNVTLSCEQNLNHDAMYWYRQDPGQGLRLIYYSQIVNDFQKGDIAEGYSVSREKKESFPLTVTSAQKNPTAFYLCASSIGAETYEQYFGPGTRLTVT.

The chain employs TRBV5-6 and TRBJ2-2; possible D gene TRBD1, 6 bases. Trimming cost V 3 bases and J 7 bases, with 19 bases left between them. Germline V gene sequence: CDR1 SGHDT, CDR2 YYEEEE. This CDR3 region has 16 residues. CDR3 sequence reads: CASSSVGAPPGGELFF. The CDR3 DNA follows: TGTGCCAGCAGCTCCGTGGGGGCCCCCCCAGGCGGGGAGCTGTTTTTT.

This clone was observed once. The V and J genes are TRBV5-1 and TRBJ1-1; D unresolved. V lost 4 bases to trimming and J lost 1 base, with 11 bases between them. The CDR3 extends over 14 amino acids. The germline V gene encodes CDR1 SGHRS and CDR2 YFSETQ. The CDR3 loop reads CASSPRAANTEAFF. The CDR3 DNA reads TGCGCCAGCAGCCCACGGGCGGCGAACACTGAAGCTTTCTTT.

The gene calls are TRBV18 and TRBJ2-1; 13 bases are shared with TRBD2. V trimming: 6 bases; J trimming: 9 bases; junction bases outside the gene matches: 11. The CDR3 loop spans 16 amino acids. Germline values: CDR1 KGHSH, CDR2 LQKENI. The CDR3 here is CASSPELAGGPGEQFF. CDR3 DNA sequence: TGTGCCAGCTCCCCCGAACTAGCGGGAGGGCCGGGTGAGCAGTTCTTC.

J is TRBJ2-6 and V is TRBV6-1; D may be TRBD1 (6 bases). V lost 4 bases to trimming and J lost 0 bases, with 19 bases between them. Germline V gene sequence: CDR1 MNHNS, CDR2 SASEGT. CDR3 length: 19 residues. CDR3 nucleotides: TGTGCCAGCAGTGGGCTAGGGACATCGTACATCTCTGGGGCCAACGTCCTGACTTTC. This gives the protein CASSGLGTSYISGANVLTF.

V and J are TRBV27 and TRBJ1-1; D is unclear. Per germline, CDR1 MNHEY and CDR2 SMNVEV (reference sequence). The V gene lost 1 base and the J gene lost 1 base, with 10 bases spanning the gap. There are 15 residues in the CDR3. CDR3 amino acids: CASSLYIGGNTEAFF. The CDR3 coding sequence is TGTGCCAGCAGTTTATATATCGGAGGGAACACTGAAGCTTTCTTT.

The CDR3 sequence: CASSVGLVETQYF. CDR3 sequence (DNA): TGTGCCAGCAGCGTGGGTCTTGTGGAGACCCAGTACTTC. The chain is built from TRBV7-2 and TRBJ2-5, with no clear D. The germline CDR1 and CDR2 sequences are SGHTA and FQGNSA. This CDR3 is 13 amino acids long. With 5 bases removed from V and 5 bases from J, the gap between germline ends came to 12 bases.

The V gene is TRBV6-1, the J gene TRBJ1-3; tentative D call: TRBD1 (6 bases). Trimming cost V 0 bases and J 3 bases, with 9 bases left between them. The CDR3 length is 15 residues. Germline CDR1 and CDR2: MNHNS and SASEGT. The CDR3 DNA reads TGTGCCAGCAGTGAAGCCGTAGGGGGTGGAAACACCATATATTTT. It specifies CASSEAVGGGNTIYF.

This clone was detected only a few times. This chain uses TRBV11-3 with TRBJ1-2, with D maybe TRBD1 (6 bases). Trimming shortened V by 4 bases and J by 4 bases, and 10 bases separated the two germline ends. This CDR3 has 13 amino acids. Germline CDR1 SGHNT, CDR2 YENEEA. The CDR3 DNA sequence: TGTGCCAGCAGCTCTGGGACATTCTATGGCTACACCTTC. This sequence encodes CASSSGTFYGYTF.

CDR3 coding DNA: TGTGCCAGCAGCCCGCTCGGGAATCAGCCCCAGCATTTT. Translating it yields CASSPLGNQPQHF. The rearrangement links TRBV7-9 to TRBJ1-5, with unresolved D. Trimming removed 5 bases from V and 4 bases from J, with 9 bases in between. This CDR3 is built from 13 residues. In germline, CDR1 is SEHNR, CDR2 FQNEAQ (reference sequence).

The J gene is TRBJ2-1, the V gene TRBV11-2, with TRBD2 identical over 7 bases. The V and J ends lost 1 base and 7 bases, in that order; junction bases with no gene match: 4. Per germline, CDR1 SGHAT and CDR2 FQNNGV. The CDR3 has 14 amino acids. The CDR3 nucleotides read TGTGCCAGCAGCTTAGTTAGTAGCGGGAATGAGCAGTTCTTC. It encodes CASSLVSSGNEQFF.

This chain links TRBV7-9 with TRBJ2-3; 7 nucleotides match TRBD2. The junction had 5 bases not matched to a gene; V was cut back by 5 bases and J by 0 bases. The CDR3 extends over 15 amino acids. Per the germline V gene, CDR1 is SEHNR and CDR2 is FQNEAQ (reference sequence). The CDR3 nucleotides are TGTGCCAGCAGCCTCCTAGCGGATAGCACAGATACGCAGTATTTT. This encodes CASSLLADSTDTQYF.

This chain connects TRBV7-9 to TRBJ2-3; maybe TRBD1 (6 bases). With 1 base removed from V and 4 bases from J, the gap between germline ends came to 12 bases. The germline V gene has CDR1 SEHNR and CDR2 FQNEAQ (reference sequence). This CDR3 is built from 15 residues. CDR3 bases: TGTGCCAGCAGCTTAGACAGGGTTTACCCAGATACGCAGTATTTT. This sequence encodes CASSLDRVYPDTQYF.

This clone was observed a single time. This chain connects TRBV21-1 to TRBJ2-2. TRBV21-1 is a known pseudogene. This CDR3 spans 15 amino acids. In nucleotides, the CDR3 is TGTGCCAGCAGCAAAGTACCCCAAAACACCGGGGAGCTGTTTTTT. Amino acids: CASSKVPQNTGELFF.